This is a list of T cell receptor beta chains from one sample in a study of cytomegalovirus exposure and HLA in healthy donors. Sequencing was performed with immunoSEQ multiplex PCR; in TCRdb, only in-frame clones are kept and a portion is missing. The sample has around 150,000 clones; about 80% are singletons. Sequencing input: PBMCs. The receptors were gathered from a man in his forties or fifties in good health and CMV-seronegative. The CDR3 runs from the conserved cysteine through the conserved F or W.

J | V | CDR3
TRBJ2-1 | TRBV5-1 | CASRSTGVSYNEQFF
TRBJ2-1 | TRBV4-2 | CASSQPASVNEQFF
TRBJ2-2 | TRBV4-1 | CASSRFQGQGETGELFF
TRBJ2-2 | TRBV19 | CASSTELTGELFF
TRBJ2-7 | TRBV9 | CASSPRTGLSEQYF
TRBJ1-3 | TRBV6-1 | CASRAQGASGNTIYF
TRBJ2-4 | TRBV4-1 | CASSQYVEAMNIQYF
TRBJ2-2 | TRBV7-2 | CASSSGRNTGELFF
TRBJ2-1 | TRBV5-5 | CASSSGPYNEQFF
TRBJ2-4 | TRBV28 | CASSLGGVGTKNIQYF
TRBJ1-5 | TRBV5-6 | CASSFAGGEPQHF
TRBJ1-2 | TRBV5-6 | CASSDIGGGEEGYTF
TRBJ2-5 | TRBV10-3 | CAIRDGVGQETQYF
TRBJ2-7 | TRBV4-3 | CASVLGTDTRASYEQYF
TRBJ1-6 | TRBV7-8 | CASSSIQGNSPLHF
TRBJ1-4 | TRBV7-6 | CASTRAEEKLFF
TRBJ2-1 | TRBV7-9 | CASSLTSGRARRNEQFF
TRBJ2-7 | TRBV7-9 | CASSTQGREEQYF
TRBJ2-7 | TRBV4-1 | CASSQEGDEQYF
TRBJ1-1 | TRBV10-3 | CAISERGGLNTEAFF
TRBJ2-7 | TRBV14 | CASSQDTSPRAHEQYF
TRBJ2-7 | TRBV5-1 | CASSDPSGSSYEQYF
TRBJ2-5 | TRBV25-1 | CASSEQNPETQYF
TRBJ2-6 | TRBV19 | CASNLRDRGSGANVLTF
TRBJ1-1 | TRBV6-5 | CASSTTKNTEAFF
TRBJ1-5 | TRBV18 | CASRAQIDQPQHF
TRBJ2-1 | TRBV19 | CASSTAGDEQFF
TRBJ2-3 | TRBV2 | CASSEGLVVTDTQYF
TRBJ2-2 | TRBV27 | CASSLLQFANTGELFF
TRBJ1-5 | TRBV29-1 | CSPRQGPEQPQHF
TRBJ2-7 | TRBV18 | CASSPLGTGGYEQYF
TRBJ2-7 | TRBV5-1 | CASSPGMSSYEQYF
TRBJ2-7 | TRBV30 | CAWNLLQGEQYF
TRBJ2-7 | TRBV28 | CASSFQGASYEQYF
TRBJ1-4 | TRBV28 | CASSLFGQGSRELFF
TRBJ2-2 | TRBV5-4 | CASSPGTSGTNTGELFF
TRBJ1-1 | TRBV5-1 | CASSGQTNTEAFF
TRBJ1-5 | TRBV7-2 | CASSLRGQGTWQPQHF
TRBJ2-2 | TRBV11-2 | CASLTRDRAKNTGELFF
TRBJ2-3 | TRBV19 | CASSKGTGVLDTQYF
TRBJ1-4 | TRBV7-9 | CASSRLETTNEKLFF
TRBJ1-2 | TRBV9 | CASSVDYSGVDYGYTF
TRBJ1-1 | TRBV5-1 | CASSMGQGTEAFF
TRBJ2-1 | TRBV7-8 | CASSFRRLPSPNEQFF
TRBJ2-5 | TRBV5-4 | CASSPSRTSGEETQYF
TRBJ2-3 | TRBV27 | CASSMIAGGGSSTDTQYF
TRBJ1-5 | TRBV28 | CASSSQGFSNQPQHF
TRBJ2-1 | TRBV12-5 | CASGASGLPGGGEQFF